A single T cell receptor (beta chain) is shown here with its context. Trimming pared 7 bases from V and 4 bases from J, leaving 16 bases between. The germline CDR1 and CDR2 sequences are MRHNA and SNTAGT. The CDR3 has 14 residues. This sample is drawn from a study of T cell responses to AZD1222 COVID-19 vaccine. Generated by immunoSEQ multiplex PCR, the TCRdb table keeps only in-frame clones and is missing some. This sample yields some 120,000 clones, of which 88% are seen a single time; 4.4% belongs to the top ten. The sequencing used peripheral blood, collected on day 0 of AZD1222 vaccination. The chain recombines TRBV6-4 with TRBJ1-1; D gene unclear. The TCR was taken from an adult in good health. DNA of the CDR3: TGTGCCAGCACGACGGACCCAGAAAGCACTGAAGCTTTCTTT. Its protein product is CASTTDPESTEAFF.